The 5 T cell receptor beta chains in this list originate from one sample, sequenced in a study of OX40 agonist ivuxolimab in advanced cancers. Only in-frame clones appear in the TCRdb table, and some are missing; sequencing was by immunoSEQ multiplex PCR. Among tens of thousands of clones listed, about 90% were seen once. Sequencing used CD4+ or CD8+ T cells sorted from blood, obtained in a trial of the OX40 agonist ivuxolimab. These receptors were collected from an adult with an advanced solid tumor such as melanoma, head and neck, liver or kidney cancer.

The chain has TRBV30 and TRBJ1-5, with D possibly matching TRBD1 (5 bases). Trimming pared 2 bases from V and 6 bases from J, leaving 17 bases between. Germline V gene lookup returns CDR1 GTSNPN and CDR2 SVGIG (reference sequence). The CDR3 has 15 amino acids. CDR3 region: CAWSRGIDSGQPQHF. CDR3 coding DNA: TGTGCCTGGAGTAGAGGGATCGACAGCGGTCAGCCCCAGCATTTT.

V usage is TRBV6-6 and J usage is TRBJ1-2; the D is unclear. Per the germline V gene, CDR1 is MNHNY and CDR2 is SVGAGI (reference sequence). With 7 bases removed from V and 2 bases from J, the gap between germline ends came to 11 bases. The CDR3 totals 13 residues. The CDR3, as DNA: TGTGCCAGCAAGGAGGTGGGCAACTATGGCTACACCTTC. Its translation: CASKEVGNYGYTF.

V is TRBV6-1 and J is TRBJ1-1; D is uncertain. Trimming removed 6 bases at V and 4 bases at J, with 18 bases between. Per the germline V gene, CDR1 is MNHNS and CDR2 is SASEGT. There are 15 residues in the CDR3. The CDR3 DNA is TGTGCCAGCAGGGACTACAATAGACCGGGCACTGAAGCTTTCTTT. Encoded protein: CASRDYNRPGTEAFF.

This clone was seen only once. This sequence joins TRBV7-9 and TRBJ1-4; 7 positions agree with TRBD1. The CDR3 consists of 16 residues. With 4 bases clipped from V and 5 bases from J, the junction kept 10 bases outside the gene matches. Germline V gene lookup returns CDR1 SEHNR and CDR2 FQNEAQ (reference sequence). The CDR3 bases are TGTGCCAGCAGCTCTGGGATTGGGACAGTCAATGAAAAACTGTTTTTT. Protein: CASSSGIGTVNEKLFF.

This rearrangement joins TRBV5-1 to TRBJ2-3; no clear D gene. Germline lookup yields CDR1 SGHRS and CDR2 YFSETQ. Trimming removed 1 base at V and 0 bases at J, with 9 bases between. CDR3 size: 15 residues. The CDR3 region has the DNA TGCGCCAGCAGCTTGCAACCCACAAGCACAGATACGCAGTATTTT. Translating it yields CASSLQPTSTDTQYF. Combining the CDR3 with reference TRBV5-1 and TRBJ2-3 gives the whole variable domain KAGVTQTPRYLIKTRGQQVTLSCSPISGHRSVSWYQQTPGQGLQFLFEYFSETQRNKGNFPGRFSGRQFSNSRSEMNVSTLELGDSALYLCASSLQPTSTDTQYFGPGTRLTVL.